The 17 T cell receptor beta chains below were found in one sample sequenced in a study of CD8+CD57+ T cells in acquired aplastic anemia. The authors sequenced patients whose flow cytometry had shown CD8+CD57+ cell expansion. Profiles of TCR beta VDJ and CDR3 were generated from a genomic DNA template. TCRdb reprocessed the reads with MiXCR, giving one entry per CDR3 protein. In the table there are 200,000 to 250,000 distinct CDR3 sequences, more than 55% of which are singletons. Sequencing used sorted CD4+, CD8+, or CD8+CD57+ T cells (not recorded which) from PBMCs. Receptors originate from a human donor with aplastic anemia.

The chain combines TRBV7-2 with TRBJ2-1; TRBD2 aligns across 7 bases. The CDR3 has 15 residues. Germline values: CDR1 SGHTA, CDR2 FQGNSA. J gave up 9 bases and V 5 bases, and 13 bases lay outside the gene matches. CDR3 coding DNA: TGTGCCAGCAGCCTCGGAGGACTAGTTCACGGTGAGCAGTTCTTC. Amino acids: CASSLGGLVHGEQFF.

This clonotype was detected once. Written as DNA, the CDR3 is TGTGCCAGTAGTACCCCTCCAGCGGGAGAGGGAGAGCAGTTCTTC. Its translation: CASSTPPAGEGEQFF. This chain uses TRBV19 with TRBJ2-1; TRBD2 matches at 8 bases. The germline V gene encodes CDR1 LNHDA and CDR2 SQIVND (reference sequence). The CDR3 loop spans 15 amino acids. Trimming took 4 bases from V and 10 from J; bases not matched to a gene: 12.

The rearrangement uses TRBV7-3 and TRBJ2-3, with 12 bases lining up with TRBD2. V gave up 3 bases and J gave up 2 bases; unmatched junction bases: 3. The CDR3 loop spans 16 amino acids. Germline CDR1 and CDR2: SGHTA and FQGTGA. The CDR3 nucleotides read TGTGCCAGCAGCTTGACTAGCGGGGGTAACACAGATACGCAGTATTTT. Its translation: CASSLTSGGNTDTQYF.

The rearrangement joins TRBV10-3 to TRBJ2-7, with 9 bases lining up with TRBD2. This CDR3 is built from 17 residues. After removal of 3 bases from V and 5 bases from J, the junction contained 14 bases not matched to a gene. Germline CDR1 is ENHRY and CDR2 is SYGVKD. Here the CDR3 DNA reads TGTGCCATCAGTGACCCCCTCGGGGGTAGCGGGAGAGACGAGCAGTACTTC. Translation: CAISDPLGGSGRDEQYF.

The chain is built from TRBV29-1 and TRBJ1-2; TRBD1 is a possible D gene (5 bases). Germline V CDR1 and CDR2: SQVTM, ANQGSEA. The CDR3 has 11 amino acids. V dropped 4 bases and J dropped 8 bases, with 11 bases sitting between them. The CDR3 DNA sequence: TGCAGCGTTGTGTCAGGGTACGGCTACACCTTC. Translated, it gives CSVVSGYGYTF.

V and J are TRBV20-1 and TRBJ2-7, with a weak D call TRBD1 (6 bases). Germline loops: CDR1 DFQATT, CDR2 SNEGSKA (reference sequence). Trimming left V 5 bases short and J 1 base short, with 12 bases between. The CDR3 extends over 13 amino acids. The CDR3 here is CSAPRGGSYEQYF. CDR3 bases: TGCAGTGCTCCCAGAGGGGGTTCCTACGAGCAGTACTTC.

V gene TRBV29-1 combines with J gene TRBJ2-1; 10 nucleotides align to TRBD1. V shed 3 bases, J shed 7 bases, and the junction held 3 bases outside the gene matches. The germline V gene encodes CDR1 SQVTM and CDR2 ANQGSEA. The CDR3 spans 13 residues. The CDR3 bases are TGCAGCGTTGAGGGACAGGGGTTGAATGAGCAGTTCTTC. Translation: CSVEGQGLNEQFF.

In nucleotides, the CDR3 is TGTGCCAGTAGTGCGGGACAGGGGACACCCCTCCACTTT. The encoded protein is CASSAGQGTPLHF. The chain combines TRBV19 with TRBJ1-6; TRBD1 matches 10 bases. With V trimmed by 5 bases and J by 11 bases, 3 bases remained unmatched. The CDR3 length is 13 residues. CDR1 and CDR2 (germline): LNHDA, SQIVND (reference sequence).

This CDR3 reads CASSLVRGAGEQYF. The CDR3 DNA sequence: TGTGCCAGCAGCTTAGTTCGTGGGGCTGGCGAGCAGTACTTC. This chain uses TRBV7-9 with TRBJ2-7, with D perhaps matching TRBD1 (5 bases). CDR1 is SEHNR, CDR2 FQNEAQ, per germline (reference sequence). The CDR3 spans 14 residues. Trimming removed 1 base from V and 6 bases from J, with 13 bases in between.

This chain connects TRBV20-1 to TRBJ2-7; D perhaps matches TRBD1 (6 bases). CDR1 and CDR2 from the germline V gene are DFQATT and SNEGSKA (reference sequence). CDR3 length: 13 amino acids. V was cut by 3 bases and J by 2 bases, with 11 bases left in between. The CDR3 nucleotides are TGCAGTGCTAGCGAAGACAGGACCTACGAGCAGTACTTC. This gives the protein CSASEDRTYEQYF.

CDR3 nucleotide sequence: TGTGCCACCGGCAGATCAGGAGGCAATGAGCAGTTCTTC. As protein: CATGRSGGNEQFF. V and J are TRBV24-1 and TRBJ2-1, with D tentatively TRBD2 (5 bases). The CDR3 covers 13 residues. The germline V gene encodes CDR1 KGHDR and CDR2 SFDVKD. The germline V and J ends were trimmed by 9 bases and 6 bases, with 14 bases remaining between them.

V and J are TRBV5-1 and TRBJ2-1; perhaps TRBD2 as D (5 bases). The CDR3 is 16 amino acids. Germline values: CDR1 SGHRS, CDR2 YFSETQ. Trimming removed 0 bases at V and 4 bases at J, with 14 bases between. This chain's CDR3 is CASSLGFHGVYNEQFF. CDR3 bases: TGCGCCAGCAGCTTGGGTTTCCACGGGGTTTACAATGAGCAGTTCTTC.

Remarks on this clonotype: Since the CDR3 does not end with the conserved phenylalanine or tryptophan, this likely comes from a read error. The chain joins TRBV15 to TRBJ2-7; 8 bases are shared with TRBD2. Trimming cost V 1 base and J 3 bases; bases outside gene matches: 5. This CDR3 contains 15 residues. CDR1 LNHNV and CDR2 YYDKDF come from the germline V gene (reference sequence). The CDR3 protein is CATSRGVAGSYEQYL. The CDR3 nucleotides are TGTGCCACCAGCAGAGGGGTAGCGGGGAGCTACGAGCAGTACCTC.

The V and J genes are TRBV20-1 and TRBJ2-3; no definite D call. Between the trimmed V and J ends, which lost 6 bases and 5 bases, there was a span of 18 bases. The CDR3 is made up of 14 amino acids. CDR1 and CDR2 (germline): DFQATT, SNEGSKA (reference sequence). CDR3 in amino acids: CSAIYTLFRDTQYF. DNA for the CDR3: TGCAGTGCCATTTACACCCTTTTCCGAGATACGCAGTATTTT.

The chain has TRBV10-3 and TRBJ1-5, with D perhaps TRBD1 (6 bases). Germline V gene sequence: CDR1 ENHRY, CDR2 SYGVKD. CDR3 length: 15 residues. The germline V and J ends were trimmed by 6 bases and 6 bases, with 18 bases remaining between them. The CDR3 coding sequence is TGTGCCATCAGCGACGGGACAACCCTTTCTCAGCCCCAGCATTTT. The encoded protein is CAISDGTTLSQPQHF.

The rearrangement joins TRBV5-1 to TRBJ2-1, with 9 bases identical to TRBD1. The junction had 5 bases not matched to a gene; V was cut back by 4 bases and J by 3 bases. In germline, CDR1 is SGHRS, CDR2 YFSETQ. The length of the CDR3 is 15 residues. The CDR3 DNA follows: TGCGCCAGCAGCCCGGGACAGGGCAACTACAATGAGCAGTTCTTC. This gives the protein CASSPGQGNYNEQFF. Using reference TRBV5-1 and TRBJ2-1 for the parts outside the CDR3, the full variable domain is KAGVTQTPRYLIKTRGQQVTLSCSPISGHRSVSWYQQTPGQGLQFLFEYFSETQRNKGNFPGRFSGRQFSNSRSEMNVSTLELGDSALYLCASSPGQGNYNEQFFGPGTRLTVL.

This clonotype turned up a few times. V and J are TRBV7-8 and TRBJ2-2, with D possibly being TRBD1 (5 bases). Germline loops: CDR1 SGHVS, CDR2 FQNEAQ. The CDR3 spans 15 residues. V was trimmed by 2 bases and J by 1 base, leaving 8 bases between them. CDR3 bases: TGTGCCAGCAGCTTATCCCAGGGGAACACCGGGGAGCTGTTTTTT. Translating gives CASSLSQGNTGELFF.